The 26 T cell receptor beta chains below were found in one sample sequenced in a study of early T cells in non-severe SARS-CoV-2 infection. TCRdb analysed the 5' RACE reads with MiXCR anew, one entry per CDR3 protein. Of about 30,000 distinct CDR3 sequences in the sample, roughly 4.9% were seen once. What was sequenced was whole blood. These receptors all come from an adult who was a healthcare worker with PCR-confirmed SARS-CoV-2 infection or an uninfected control (not recorded which).

The rearrangement joins TRBV28 to TRBJ2-7; D is possibly TRBD2 (6 bases). Germline values: CDR1 MDHEN, CDR2 SYDVKM. The CDR3 sequence is 15 residues long. Trimming took off 2 bases at V and 1 base at J, with 12 bases between the two ends. The CDR3 sequence: CASSLPRLDSYEQYF. CDR3 sequence (DNA): TGTGCCAGCAGTTTACCCCGACTAGATTCCTACGAGCAGTACTTC.

This clonotype was detected ten times or more. The chain carries TRBV11-2 and TRBJ2-1; 10 bases agree with TRBD2. Trimming cost V 10 bases and J 8 bases; bases outside gene matches: 11. The CDR3 contains 14 residues. CDR1 is SGHAT and CDR2 is FQNNGV in the germline V gene. As DNA, the CDR3 is TGTGCCACGGGGGGAGCGGGAGGGCCTCATGAGCAGTTCTTC. This sequence encodes CATGGAGGPHEQFF.

The J gene is TRBJ2-7, the V gene TRBV28; tentative D call: TRBD1 (7 bases). CDR3 length: 17 amino acids. V lost 2 bases and J lost 2, with 19 bases in between. Germline assignment: CDR1 MDHEN and CDR2 SYDVKM. In DNA, the CDR3 is TGTGCCAGCAGTTTAAGCGGTGGGCCAGGGGGGACCTACGAGCAGTACTTC. This gives the protein CASSLSGGPGGTYEQYF.

This clonotype has ten or more counts. The chain carries TRBV3-1 and TRBJ2-7; either TRBD1 or TRBD2 may fit D (5 bases each). V gave up 2 bases and J gave up 3 bases, with 11 bases separating them. CDR3 length equals 14 residues. From germline, CDR1 is LGHDT and CDR2 YNNKEL (reference sequence). CDR3 protein: CASSQPGLNYEQYF. DNA for the CDR3: TGTGCCAGCAGCCAACCGGGGCTAAACTACGAGCAGTACTTC.

This clonotype was seen at least ten times. The V call is TRBV29-1, the J call TRBJ2-7; 10 bases line up with TRBD2. CDR1 and CDR2 (germline): SQVTM, ANQGSEA. The CDR3 is made up of 14 amino acids. With 3 bases clipped from V and 1 base from J, the junction kept 3 bases outside the gene matches. The CDR3 loop reads CSVETSGSSYEQYF. The CDR3 DNA is TGCAGCGTTGAGACTAGCGGGTCGTCCTACGAGCAGTACTTC.

In this sample, this clonotype turned up many times. This rearrangement joins TRBV10-3 to TRBJ2-1; D is perhaps TRBD2 (6 bases). This CDR3 is 18 amino acids long. The V gene's germline CDR1 is ENHRY and CDR2 SYGVKD. Trimming shortened V by 1 base and J by 5 bases, and 21 bases separated the two germline ends. The CDR3 is CAISEFIGGSGTNNEQFF. CDR3 DNA: TGTGCCATCAGTGAGTTCATCGGAGGGTCGGGGACCAACAATGAGCAGTTCTTC.

There are a few counts of this clonotype. The V gene is TRBV6-5, the J gene TRBJ1-1; D gene ambiguous. The germline gives CDR1 MNHEY, CDR2 SVGAGI. V lost 5 bases to trimming and J lost 3 bases, with 10 bases between them. The CDR3 is 13 residues long. The CDR3: CASSSPPYTEAFF. The CDR3 bases are TGTGCCAGCAGTAGCCCGCCCTACACTGAAGCTTTCTTT.

The CDR3 loop reads CASSVGLAGDEQYF. The CDR3 region has the DNA TGTGCCAGCAGCGTAGGACTAGCGGGAGACGAGCAGTACTTC. The chain carries TRBV9 and TRBJ2-7; 12 nucleotides align to TRBD2. The CDR3 is 14 amino acids. V dropped 0 bases and J dropped 5; count of bases not matched to a gene: 0. Germline values: CDR1 SGDLS, CDR2 YYNGEE.

The chain employs TRBV12-3 or TRBV12-4 and TRBJ2-7, with D uncertain. The length of the CDR3 is 12 residues. V lost 5 bases and J lost 3, with 8 bases in between. CDR3 region: CASSKGRYEQYF. The DNA for the CDR3 is TGTGCCAGCAGTAAGGGCCGCTACGAGCAGTACTTC.

This clonotype has a handful of counts. This chain links TRBV9 with TRBJ2-7, with D possibly being TRBD1 (7 bases). The V gene lost 3 bases and the J gene lost 2 bases, with 15 bases spanning the gap. The CDR3 spans 15 residues. Germline CDR1 reads SGDLS; CDR2 reads YYNGEE. The CDR3 spells CASSAQGGRTYEQYF. CDR3 nucleotides: TGTGCCAGCAGCGCCCAGGGGGGACGGACCTACGAGCAGTACTTC.

This clonotype appeared many times. The chain combines TRBV7-6 with TRBJ1-2; 8 positions match TRBD1. V gave up 1 base and J gave up 7 bases; unmatched junction bases: 11. The germline V gene has CDR1 SGHVS and CDR2 FNYEAQ. This CDR3 is built from 16 residues. CDR3: CASSLGDRNVYGGYTF. The CDR3 bases are TGTGCCAGCAGCTTAGGGGACAGGAATGTTTACGGTGGCTACACCTTC.

V is TRBV6-2 or TRBV6-3 and J is TRBJ1-5, with D unclear. The CDR3 is made up of 14 amino acids. V was cut by 7 bases and J by 4 bases, with 14 bases left in between. Germline V gene data show CDR1 as MNHEY and CDR2 as SVGEGT. CDR3: CASTAPNQNQPQHF. In DNA form, the CDR3 reads TGTGCCAGCACCGCACCTAATCAGAATCAGCCCCAGCATTTT.

This clonotype was counted at least ten times. This rearrangement joins TRBV11-2 to TRBJ2-3; D gene unclear. The CDR3 has 12 amino acids. Looked up from germline, CDR1 is SGHAT and CDR2 is FQNNGV. V was trimmed by 6 bases and J by 5 bases, leaving 9 bases between them. The DNA for the CDR3 is TGTGCCAGCAGACGTACGCTAGATACGCAGTATTTT. Translated: CASRRTLDTQYF.

Of note for this clonotype: Germline is not matched at one junction end, which may reflect a read error. J is TRBJ2-1 and V is TRBV28; 7 bases align to TRBD2. The germline CDR1 and CDR2 sequences are MDHEN and SYDVKM. The CDR3 runs 17 residues. As DNA, the CDR3 is TGTGTCAGCAGTGAACCCCCGGGCGGGAGCTCCTACAATGAGCAGTTCTTC. It encodes CVSSEPPGGSSYNEQFF.

This clonotype was recorded at least ten times. The V and J genes are TRBV27 and TRBJ2-1; unclear D gene. CDR1 is MNHEY and CDR2 is SMNVEV in the germline V gene (reference sequence). This CDR3 comprises 15 residues. The V gene lost 2 bases and the J gene lost 2 bases, with 10 bases spanning the gap. CDR3 sequence (DNA): TGTGCCAGCAGTTTAAAGGGCCCTCCCTACAATGAGCAGTTCTTC. This gives the protein CASSLKGPPYNEQFF.

This clonotype was recorded at least ten times. In nucleotides, the CDR3 is TGTGCCAGCTCCACTGACAGGGGGGGGCATGAGCAGTTCTTC. This encodes CASSTDRGGHEQFF. The J gene is TRBJ2-1, the V gene TRBV18; 9 bases are shared with TRBD1. Germline trimming cut 6 bases from V and 8 bases from J; bases unmatched to any gene: 8. CDR1 and CDR2 from the germline V gene are KGHSH and LQKENI. This CDR3 is built from 14 residues.

This clonotype appeared many times. The chain joins TRBV7-9 to TRBJ1-1, with 7 positions matching TRBD1. V lost 5 bases, J lost 2 bases, and 5 bases stayed unmatched. The CDR3 sequence is 14 residues long. Germline V lookup: CDR1 SEHNR, CDR2 FQNEAQ (reference sequence). The CDR3 spells CASSQGQRNTEAFF. DNA of the CDR3: TGTGCCAGCAGCCAGGGACAGAGAAACACTGAAGCTTTCTTT.

This clonotype was seen at least ten times. The V gene is TRBV7-8, the J gene TRBJ2-7; 8 bases match TRBD2. Trimming at V came to 3 bases and at J to 4 bases, leaving 8 bases not matched to a gene. Germline CDR1 and CDR2: SGHVS and FQNEAQ. CDR3 length: 15 residues. Here the CDR3 reads CASSFAQAGVYEQYF. CDR3 nucleotide sequence: TGTGCCAGCAGCTTTGCCCAAGCGGGAGTTTACGAGCAGTACTTC.

This clonotype rates as medium-sized (0.01 to 0.1%). The V call is TRBV7-3, the J call TRBJ2-7, with 7 bases lining up with TRBD2. Looked up from germline, CDR1 is SGHTA and CDR2 is FQGTGA. This CDR3 has 12 residues. V lost 2 bases and J lost 5; bases outside the gene matches: 0. The CDR3: CASSLGGDEQYF. The CDR3, as DNA: TGTGCCAGCAGCTTAGGGGGGGACGAGCAGTACTTC. Supplemented by reference TRBV7-3 and TRBJ2-7, the full variable domain reads GAGVSQTPSNKVTEKGKYVELRCDPISGHTALYWYRQSLGQGPEFLIYFQGTGAADDSGLPNDRFFAVRPEGSVSTLKIQRTERGDSAVYLCASSLGGDEQYFGPGTRLTVT.

This clonotype was counted a few times. The chain's CDR3 is CASSFGTSADTQYF. The CDR3 DNA reads TGCGCCAGCAGCTTCGGGACTTCTGCAGATACGCAGTATTTT. The chain is built from TRBV5-1 and TRBJ2-3; maybe TRBD2 (6 bases). V was shortened by 2 bases and J by 4 bases, with 11 bases between the two germline ends. The CDR3 has 14 residues. The germline gives CDR1 SGHRS, CDR2 YFSETQ.

This clonotype showed up many times. The chain's CDR3 is CASSTDRKKGYEQYF. In nucleotides, the CDR3 is TGTGCCAGCAGCACTGACAGGAAGAAAGGGTACGAGCAGTACTTC. The chain couples TRBV12-3 or TRBV12-4 to TRBJ2-7, with D maybe TRBD1 (6 bases). The length of the CDR3 is 15 residues. With 6 bases removed from V and 4 bases from J, the gap between germline ends came to 19 bases.

This clonotype was counted many times. The V gene is TRBV10-3, the J gene TRBJ2-7, with 7 bases matching TRBD1. Trimming took 10 bases from V and 5 from J; bases not matched to a gene: 5. CDR1 is ENHRY and CDR2 is SYGVKD in the germline V gene. The CDR3 loop spans 11 amino acids. CDR3 DNA: TGTGCCACCTCAGACAGGGACGAGCAGTACTTC. Translation gives CATSDRDEQYF.

Ten or more counts support this clonotype. V usage is TRBV6-2 or TRBV6-3 and J usage is TRBJ2-3; 9 bases are a match to TRBD2. V lost 0 bases and J lost 3; bases outside the gene matches: 7. Germline V CDR1 and CDR2: MNHEY, SVGEGT. The CDR3 loop spans 17 amino acids. CDR3 DNA sequence: TGTGCCAGCAGTTACTCGAGAGTGGCGGGAGGGACAGATACGCAGTATTTT. This codes for CASSYSRVAGGTDTQYF.

This clonotype was recorded at least ten times. The V call is TRBV5-1, the J call TRBJ1-1; a weak D match, TRBD1 (5 bases). Germline values: CDR1 SGHRS, CDR2 YFSETQ. The CDR3 covers 14 residues. With 6 bases removed from V and 0 bases from J, the gap between germline ends came to 12 bases. CDR3 coding DNA: TGCGCCAGCATTTCTGAGGGGTTGAACACTGAAGCTTTCTTT. This codes for CASISEGLNTEAFF.

This clonotype was detected many times. The rearrangement links TRBV2 to TRBJ1-3; 7 nucleotides match TRBD1. CDR3 length: 18 amino acids. Unmatched junction bases numbered 17, after V lost 9 bases and J lost 0 bases. Germline V gene sequence: CDR1 SNHLY, CDR2 FYNNEI. The CDR3 region is CASMSFRDSRGSGNTIYF. DNA for the CDR3: TGTGCCAGTATGAGTTTCCGGGACAGTCGTGGCTCTGGAAACACCATATATTTT.

This clonotype was detected a few times. This chain connects TRBV7-6 to TRBJ2-5, with a weak D call TRBD1 (6 bases). V was trimmed by 3 bases and J by 3 bases, leaving 14 bases between them. The CDR3 has 15 amino acids. Germline assignment: CDR1 SGHVS and CDR2 FNYEAQ. The CDR3 DNA sequence: TGTGCCAGCAGCTTCGGGACACAGGGAAAAGAGACCCAGTACTTC. It codes for CASSFGTQGKETQYF.